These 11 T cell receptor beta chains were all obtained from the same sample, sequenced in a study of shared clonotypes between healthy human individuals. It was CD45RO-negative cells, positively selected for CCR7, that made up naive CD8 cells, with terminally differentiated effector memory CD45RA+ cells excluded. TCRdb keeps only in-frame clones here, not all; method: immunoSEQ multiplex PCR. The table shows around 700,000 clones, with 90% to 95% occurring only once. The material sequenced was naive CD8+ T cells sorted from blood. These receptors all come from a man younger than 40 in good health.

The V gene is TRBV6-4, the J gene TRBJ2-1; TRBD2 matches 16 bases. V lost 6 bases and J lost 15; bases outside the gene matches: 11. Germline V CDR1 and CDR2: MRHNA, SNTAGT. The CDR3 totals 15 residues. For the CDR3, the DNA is TGTGCCAGCAGCCTCGGGTCGGGGACTAGCGGGAGGGTGTTCTTC. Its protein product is CASSLGSGTSGRVFF.

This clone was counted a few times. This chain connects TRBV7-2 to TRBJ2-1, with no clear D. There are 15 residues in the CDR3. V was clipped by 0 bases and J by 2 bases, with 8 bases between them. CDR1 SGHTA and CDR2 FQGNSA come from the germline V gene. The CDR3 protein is CASSLALDPYNEQFF. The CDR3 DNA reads TGTGCCAGCAGCTTAGCGCTAGACCCCTACAATGAGCAGTTCTTC.

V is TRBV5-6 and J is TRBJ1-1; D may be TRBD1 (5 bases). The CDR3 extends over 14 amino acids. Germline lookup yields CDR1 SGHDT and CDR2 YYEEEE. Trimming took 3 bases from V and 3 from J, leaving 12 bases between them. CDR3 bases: TGTGCCAGCAGCTGGATTGCGGGGGACACTGAAGCTTTCTTT. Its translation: CASSWIAGDTEAFF.

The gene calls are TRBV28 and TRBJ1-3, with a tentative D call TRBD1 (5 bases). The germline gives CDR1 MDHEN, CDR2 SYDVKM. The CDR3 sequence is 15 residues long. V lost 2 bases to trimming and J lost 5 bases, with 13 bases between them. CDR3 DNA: TGTGCCAGCAGTTTAGAGGGGAGTTCTAGAAACACCATATATTTT. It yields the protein CASSLEGSSRNTIYF.

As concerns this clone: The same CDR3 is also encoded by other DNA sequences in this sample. Here the CDR3 DNA reads TGTGCCAGCAGTTACGTTGGGCAGGAGACCCAGTACTTC. It specifies CASSYVGQETQYF. The chain couples TRBV6-5 to TRBJ2-5; D is unclear. CDR1 is MNHEY, CDR2 SVGAGI, per germline. V lost 2 bases to trimming and J lost 5 bases, with 9 bases between them. The CDR3 has 13 residues.

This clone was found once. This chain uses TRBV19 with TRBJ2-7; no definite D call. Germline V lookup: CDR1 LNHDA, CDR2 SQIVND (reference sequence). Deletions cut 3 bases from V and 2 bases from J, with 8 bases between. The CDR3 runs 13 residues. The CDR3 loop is CASSIGIAYEQYF. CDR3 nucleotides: TGTGCCAGTAGTATTGGGATTGCCTACGAGCAGTACTTC. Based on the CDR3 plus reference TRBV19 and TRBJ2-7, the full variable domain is DGGITQSPKYLFRKEGQNVTLSCEQNLNHDAMYWYRQDPGQGLRLIYYSQIVNDFQKGDIAEGYSVSREKKESFPLTVTSAQKNPTAFYLCASSIGIAYEQYFGPGTRLTVT.

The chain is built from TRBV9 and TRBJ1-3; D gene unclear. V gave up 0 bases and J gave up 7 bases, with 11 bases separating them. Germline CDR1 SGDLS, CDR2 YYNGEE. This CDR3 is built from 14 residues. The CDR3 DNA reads TGTGCCAGCAGCGTAGCACCAAGAGGGAACACCATATATTTT. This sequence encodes CASSVAPRGNTIYF.

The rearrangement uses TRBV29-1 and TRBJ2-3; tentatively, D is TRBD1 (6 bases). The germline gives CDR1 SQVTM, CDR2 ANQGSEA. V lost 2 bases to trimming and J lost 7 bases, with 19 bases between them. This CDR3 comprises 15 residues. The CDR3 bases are TGCAGCGTTGAACTGGCAGGGGAGTCTGTGTATACGCAGTATTTT. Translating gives CSVELAGESVYTQYF.

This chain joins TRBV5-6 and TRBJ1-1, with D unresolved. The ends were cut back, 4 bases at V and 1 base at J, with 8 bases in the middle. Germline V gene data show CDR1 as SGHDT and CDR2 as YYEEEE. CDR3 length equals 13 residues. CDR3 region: CASSLLGNTEAFF. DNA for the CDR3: TGTGCCAGCAGCCTTCTTGGGAACACTGAAGCTTTCTTT.

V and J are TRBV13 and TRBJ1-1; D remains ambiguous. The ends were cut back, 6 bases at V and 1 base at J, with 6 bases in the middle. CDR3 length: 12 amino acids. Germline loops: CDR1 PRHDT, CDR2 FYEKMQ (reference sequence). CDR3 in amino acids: CASRRGNTEAFF. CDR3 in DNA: TGTGCCAGCAGACGCGGGAACACTGAAGCTTTCTTT.

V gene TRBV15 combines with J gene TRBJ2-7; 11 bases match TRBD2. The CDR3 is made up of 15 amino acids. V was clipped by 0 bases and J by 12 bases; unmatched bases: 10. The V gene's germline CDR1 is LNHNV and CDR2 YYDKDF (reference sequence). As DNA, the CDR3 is TGTGCCACCAGCAGAGATTTACTAGCGGGAGAAGGAAGGTACTTC. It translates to CATSRDLLAGEGRYF.